These 19 T cell receptor beta chains came from one sample sequenced in a study of shared clonotypes between healthy human individuals. The table came from immunoSEQ multiplex PCR; TCRdb's copy has only in-frame clones and leaves some out. Found here are 660,000 or so clones, around 96% of them singletons; the top ten hold roughly 0.1%. It was CD45RO-negative cells, positively selected for CCR7, that made up naive CD8 cells, with terminally differentiated effector memory CD45RA+ cells excluded. The sample taken for sequencing was naive CD8+ T cells sorted from blood. All receptors come from a woman younger than 45 in good health.

The chain joins TRBV11-3 to TRBJ2-1; 9 bases are shared with TRBD2. This CDR3 region has 16 residues. Germline CDR1 SGHNT, CDR2 YENEEA. The V gene end was trimmed by 4 bases and the J gene end by 3 bases; junction bases not matched to a gene: 7. CDR3 nucleotide sequence: TGTGCCAGCAGCTGGGGACTAGCAGATAACTACAATGAGCAGTTCTTC. Protein: CASSWGLADNYNEQFF. Full variable domain (outside the CDR3, taken from reference TRBV11-3 and TRBJ2-1): EAGVVQSPRYKIIEKKQPVAFWCNPISGHNTLYWYLQNLGQGPELLIRYENEEAVDDSQLPKDRFSAERLKGVDSTLKIQPAELGDSAVYLCASSWGLADNYNEQFFGPGTRLTVL.

The gene calls are TRBV7-8 and TRBJ2-1; 10 nucleotides agree with TRBD2. Germline V gives CDR1 SGHVS, CDR2 FQNEAQ. The CDR3 has 16 amino acids. V gave up 6 bases and J gave up 2 bases; unmatched junction bases: 7. CDR3 nucleotide sequence: TGTGCCAGCAGGGAACTAGCGGGAAGTCCCTACAATGAGCAGTTCTTC. Translated, it gives CASRELAGSPYNEQFF.

V usage is TRBV7-9 and J usage is TRBJ2-7; D possibly corresponds to TRBD1 (6 bases). Looked up from germline, CDR1 is SEHNR and CDR2 is FQNEAQ (reference sequence). V was clipped by 4 bases and J by 8 bases, with 12 bases between them. The CDR3 length is 12 residues. The CDR3 DNA reads as TGTGCCAGCAGCTCAGGGGTGGTACAGCAGTACTTC. It codes for CASSSGVVQQYF.

This clone occurred once. The chain recombines TRBV10-1 with TRBJ2-2; D is undetermined. The CDR3 sequence is 13 residues long. Germline CDR1 WNHNN, CDR2 SYGVQD (reference sequence). Trimming removed 2 bases from V and 1 base from J, with 2 bases in between. CDR3: CASSEKNTGELFF. In nucleotides, the CDR3 is TGCGCCAGCAGTGAGAAGAACACCGGGGAGCTGTTTTTT.

The chain joins TRBV21-1 to TRBJ1-3. TRBV21-1 corresponds to a pseudogene. The CDR3 has 14 amino acids. The CDR3 loop reads CASRGAGSGNTIYF. The CDR3 coding sequence is TGTGCCTCACGAGGCGCGGGTTCTGGAAACACCATATATTTT.

J is TRBJ1-5 and V is TRBV7-8, with 7 bases matching TRBD1. The CDR3 loop spans 20 amino acids. Germline CDR1 reads SGHVS; CDR2 reads FQNEAQ. The ends lost 2 bases at V and 0 bases at J; junction bases unmatched: 16. DNA of the CDR3: TGTGCCAGCAGCTTATCTGGGATTGGGACAGAGAGCTATAGCAATCAGCCCCAGCATTTT. Amino acids: CASSLSGIGTESYSNQPQHF.

V gene TRBV28 combines with J gene TRBJ2-7; D unclear. The CDR3 has 14 amino acids. Germline lookup yields CDR1 MDHEN and CDR2 SYDVKM. Trimming took 3 bases from V and 2 from J, leaving 11 bases between them. The CDR3 DNA follows: TGTGCCAGCAGTTTCAGACTCGTAGCCTACGAGCAGTACTTC. Its translation is CASSFRLVAYEQYF.

The chain recombines TRBV12-5 with TRBJ2-1; 16 nucleotides align to TRBD2. V was pared by 6 bases and J by 5 bases, with 7 bases of the junction left unmatched. Germline V lookup: CDR1 LGHNT, CDR2 FRNRAP. The CDR3 is 17 amino acids. The CDR3 loop is CASGSTGTSGRDNEQFF. The CDR3 nucleotides read TGTGCTAGTGGCAGCACCGGGACTAGCGGGAGGGACAATGAGCAGTTCTTC.

V and J are TRBV5-1 and TRBJ1-2; D is unresolved. There are 14 residues in the CDR3. The germline gives CDR1 SGHRS, CDR2 YFSETQ. Trimming left V 4 bases short and J 7 bases short, with 17 bases between. CDR3 loop: CASSTSGREVGYTF. CDR3 DNA sequence: TGCGCCAGCAGCACCAGTGGTAGGGAAGTTGGCTACACCTTC.

The rearrangement uses TRBV20-1 and TRBJ2-7, with unresolved D. V was trimmed by 2 bases and J by 6 bases, leaving 8 bases between them. Germline values: CDR1 DFQATT, CDR2 SNEGSKA (reference sequence). This CDR3 region has 11 residues. The CDR3 protein is CSARRTSEQYF. In DNA, the CDR3 is TGCAGTGCTAGACGGACCTCCGAGCAGTACTTC.

The V gene is TRBV2, the J gene TRBJ1-2; D is possibly TRBD1 (5 bases). The CDR3 covers 12 residues. V lost 11 bases to trimming and J lost 7 bases, with 17 bases between them. Germline CDR1 reads SNHLY; CDR2 reads FYNNEI. The CDR3 sequence is CAGTHRGGGYTF. The CDR3 region has the DNA TGTGCCGGAACTCACCGGGGGGGTGGCTACACCTTC.

The V gene is TRBV28, the J gene TRBJ2-7; 7 bases are shared with TRBD2. Germline V gene data show CDR1 as MDHEN and CDR2 as SYDVKM. V lost 6 bases, J lost 1 base, and 6 bases stayed unmatched. The CDR3 spans 14 residues. CDR3 region: CASRARSGSYEQYF. In DNA form, the CDR3 reads TGTGCCAGCAGGGCCCGTAGCGGGTCCTACGAGCAGTACTTC.

The rearrangement uses TRBV6-6 and TRBJ2-7; 11 bases map to TRBD2. Germline V gene data show CDR1 as MNHNY and CDR2 as SVGAGI (reference sequence). V dropped 2 bases and J dropped 4; count of bases not matched to a gene: 4. The length of the CDR3 is 15 residues. As DNA, the CDR3 is TGTGCCAGCAGTTACGGGGTAGCGGGAGGGTACGAGCAGTACTTC. This codes for CASSYGVAGGYEQYF.

About this clone itself: The same CDR3 is also encoded by other DNA sequences in this sample. V gene TRBV5-1 combines with J gene TRBJ2-7; 7 nucleotides line up with TRBD1. From germline, CDR1 is SGHRS and CDR2 YFSETQ. There are 14 residues in the CDR3. With 2 bases clipped from V and 3 bases from J, the junction kept 5 bases outside the gene matches. The CDR3 DNA follows: TGCGCCAGCAGCTTAGGATCAGGGGGCTACGAGCAGTACTTC. This sequence encodes CASSLGSGGYEQYF.

The chain links TRBV5-6 to TRBJ2-5, with 12 bases aligning to TRBD2. Germline assignment: CDR1 SGHDT and CDR2 YYEEEE. V dropped 4 bases and J dropped 11; count of bases not matched to a gene: 12. The CDR3 runs to 15 residues. The CDR3 region is CASSTGLAGMYEQYF. DNA for the CDR3: TGTGCCAGCAGCACTGGACTAGCGGGAATGTATGAGCAGTACTTC.

This rearrangement joins TRBV7-9 to TRBJ2-7, with 11 positions matching TRBD2. V shed 3 bases, J shed 2 bases, and the junction held 3 bases outside the gene matches. The CDR3 sequence is 15 residues long. Germline assignment: CDR1 SEHNR and CDR2 FQNEAQ (reference sequence). Here the CDR3 reads CASSLTLAGAYEQYF. The CDR3 coding sequence is TGTGCCAGCAGCTTGACACTAGCGGGGGCCTACGAGCAGTACTTC.

This sequence joins TRBV4-1 and TRBJ1-2, with D possibly TRBD1 on 5 matching bases. Germline V lookup: CDR1 MGHRA, CDR2 YSYEKL. V lost 1 base and J 8 bases, leaving 14 bases between the germline ends. There are 14 residues in the CDR3. Written as DNA, the CDR3 is TGCGCCAGCAGCCAAGGAACGGGGACTGGAGGCTACACCTTC. Its protein product is CASSQGTGTGGYTF.

The V and J genes are TRBV28 and TRBJ2-7; D is unclear. Trimming removed 2 bases at V and 6 bases at J, with 17 bases between. Germline loops: CDR1 MDHEN, CDR2 SYDVKM. There are 15 residues in the CDR3. The CDR3 sequence: CASSLSLLYLGEQYF. The DNA of the CDR3 is TGTGCCAGCAGTTTAAGTTTATTATATTTAGGCGAGCAGTACTTC.

The genes are TRBV7-3 and TRBJ2-2; no reliable D call. The CDR3 is 14 amino acids. With 2 bases removed from V and 2 bases from J, the gap between germline ends came to 6 bases. Germline V lookup: CDR1 SGHTA, CDR2 FQGTGA. CDR3 bases: TGTGCCAGCAGCTTACATGCAAACACCGGGGAGCTGTTTTTT. This encodes CASSLHANTGELFF.